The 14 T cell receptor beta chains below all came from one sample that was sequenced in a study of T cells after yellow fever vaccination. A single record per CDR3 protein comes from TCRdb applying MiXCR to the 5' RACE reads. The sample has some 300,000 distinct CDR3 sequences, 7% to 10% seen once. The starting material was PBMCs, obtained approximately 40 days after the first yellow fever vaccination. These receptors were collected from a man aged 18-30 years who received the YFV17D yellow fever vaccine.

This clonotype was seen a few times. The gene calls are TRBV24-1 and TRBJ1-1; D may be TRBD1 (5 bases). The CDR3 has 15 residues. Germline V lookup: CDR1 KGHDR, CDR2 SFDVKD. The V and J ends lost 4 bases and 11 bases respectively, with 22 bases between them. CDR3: CATSDSRGDPRRAFF. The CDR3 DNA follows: TGTGCCACCAGTGACTCCCGAGGGGACCCCCGTCGGGCTTTCTTT.

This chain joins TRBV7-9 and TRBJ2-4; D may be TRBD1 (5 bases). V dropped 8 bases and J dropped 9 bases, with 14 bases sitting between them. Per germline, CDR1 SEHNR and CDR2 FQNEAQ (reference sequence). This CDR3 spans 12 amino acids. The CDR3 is CASRSGMSIQYF. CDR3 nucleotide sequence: TGTGCCAGCCGCTCAGGGATGAGCATTCAGTACTTC.

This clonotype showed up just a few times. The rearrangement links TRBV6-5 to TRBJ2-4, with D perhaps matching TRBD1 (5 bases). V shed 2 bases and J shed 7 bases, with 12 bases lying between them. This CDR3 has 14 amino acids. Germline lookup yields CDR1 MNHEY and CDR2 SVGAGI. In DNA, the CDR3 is TGTGCCAGCAGTTACGATCCCAAGGGGAACATTCAGTACTTC. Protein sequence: CASSYDPKGNIQYF.

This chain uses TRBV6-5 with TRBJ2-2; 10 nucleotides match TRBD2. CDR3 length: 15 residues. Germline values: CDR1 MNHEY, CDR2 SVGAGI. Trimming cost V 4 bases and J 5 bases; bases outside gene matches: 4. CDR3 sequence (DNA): TGTGCCAGCAGTTTTGAGCGGGGGGGGACCGGGGAGCTGTTTTTT. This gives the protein CASSFERGGTGELFF.

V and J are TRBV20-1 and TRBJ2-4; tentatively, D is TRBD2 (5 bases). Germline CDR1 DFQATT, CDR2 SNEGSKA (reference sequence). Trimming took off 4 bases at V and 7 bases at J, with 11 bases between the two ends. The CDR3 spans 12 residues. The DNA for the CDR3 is TGCAGTGCTATCGTACCTAGCAACATTCAGTACTTC. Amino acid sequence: CSAIVPSNIQYF.

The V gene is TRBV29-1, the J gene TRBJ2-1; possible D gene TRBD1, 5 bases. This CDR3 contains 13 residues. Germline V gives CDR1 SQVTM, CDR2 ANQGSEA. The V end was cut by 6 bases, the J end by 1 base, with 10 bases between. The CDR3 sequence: CSVKGVSYNEQFF. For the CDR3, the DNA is TGCAGCGTGAAAGGGGTTTCCTACAATGAGCAGTTCTTC.

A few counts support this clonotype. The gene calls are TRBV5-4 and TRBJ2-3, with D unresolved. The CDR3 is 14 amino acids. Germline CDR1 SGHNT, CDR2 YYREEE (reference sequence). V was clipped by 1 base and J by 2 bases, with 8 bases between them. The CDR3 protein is CASSLTKSTDTQYF. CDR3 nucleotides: TGTGCCAGCAGCTTGACTAAATCCACAGATACGCAGTATTTT. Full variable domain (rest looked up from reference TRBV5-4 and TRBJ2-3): ETGVTQSPTHLIKTRGQQVTLRCSSQSGHNTVSWYQQALGQGPQFIFQYYREEENGRGNFPPRFSGLQFPNYSSELNVNALELDDSALYLCASSLTKSTDTQYFGPGTRLTVL.

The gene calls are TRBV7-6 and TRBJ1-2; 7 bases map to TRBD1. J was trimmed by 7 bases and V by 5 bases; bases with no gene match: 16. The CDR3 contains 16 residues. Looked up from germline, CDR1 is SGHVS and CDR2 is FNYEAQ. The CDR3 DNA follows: TGTGCCAGCAGCCCGAAAGTGGGACAGAGGCTTAGTGGCTACACCTTC. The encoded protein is CASSPKVGQRLSGYTF.

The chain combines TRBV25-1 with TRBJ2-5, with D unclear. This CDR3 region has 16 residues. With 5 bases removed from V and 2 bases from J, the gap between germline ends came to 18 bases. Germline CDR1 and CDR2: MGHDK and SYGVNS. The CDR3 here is CASSTNLGRGQETQYF. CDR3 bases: TGTGCCAGCAGTACCAATTTAGGGCGAGGACAAGAGACCCAGTACTTC.

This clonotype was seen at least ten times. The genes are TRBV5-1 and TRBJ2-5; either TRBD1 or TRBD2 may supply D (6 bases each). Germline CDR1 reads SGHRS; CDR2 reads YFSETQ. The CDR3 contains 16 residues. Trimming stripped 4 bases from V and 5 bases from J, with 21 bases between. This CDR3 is CASSITTAGGGETQYF. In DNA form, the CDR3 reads TGCGCCAGCAGCATTACCACCGCCGGGGGCGGGGAGACCCAGTACTTC.

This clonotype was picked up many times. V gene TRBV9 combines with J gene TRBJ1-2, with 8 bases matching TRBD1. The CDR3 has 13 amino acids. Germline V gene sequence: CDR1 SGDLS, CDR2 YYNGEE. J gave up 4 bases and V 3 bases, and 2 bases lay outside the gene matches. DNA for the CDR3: TGTGCCAGCAGCGGGACAGGGTTCTATGGCTACACCTTC. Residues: CASSGTGFYGYTF.

In nucleotides, the CDR3 is TGTGCCAGCAGTTTTTTTGGCGTTGGGCGGGGGCGAAACACCGGGGAGCTGTTTTTT. It is translated as CASSFFGVGRGRNTGELFF. The rearrangement links TRBV27 to TRBJ2-2; D perhaps matches TRBD2 (7 bases). There are 19 residues in the CDR3. Germline-derived CDR1 and CDR2 are MNHEY and SMNVEV (reference sequence). Trimming removed 3 bases from V and 2 bases from J, with 22 bases in between.

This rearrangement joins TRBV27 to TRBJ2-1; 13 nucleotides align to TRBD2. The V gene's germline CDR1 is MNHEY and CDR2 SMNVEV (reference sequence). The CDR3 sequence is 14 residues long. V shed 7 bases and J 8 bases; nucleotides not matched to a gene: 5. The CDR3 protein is CASMRTSGGDEQFF. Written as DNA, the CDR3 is TGTGCCAGCATGCGAACTAGCGGGGGGGATGAGCAGTTCTTC.

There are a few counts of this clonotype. The chain's CDR3 is CASRPLPGGIQETQYF. The CDR3 DNA reads as TGTGCCAGCAGACCCCTCCCCGGGGGGATCCAAGAGACCCAGTACTTC. V and J are TRBV6-1 and TRBJ2-5; 7 nucleotides line up with TRBD2. CDR1 and CDR2 from the germline V gene are MNHNS and SASEGT. The CDR3 is 16 residues long. Germline trimming cut 6 bases from V and 1 base from J; bases unmatched to any gene: 11.